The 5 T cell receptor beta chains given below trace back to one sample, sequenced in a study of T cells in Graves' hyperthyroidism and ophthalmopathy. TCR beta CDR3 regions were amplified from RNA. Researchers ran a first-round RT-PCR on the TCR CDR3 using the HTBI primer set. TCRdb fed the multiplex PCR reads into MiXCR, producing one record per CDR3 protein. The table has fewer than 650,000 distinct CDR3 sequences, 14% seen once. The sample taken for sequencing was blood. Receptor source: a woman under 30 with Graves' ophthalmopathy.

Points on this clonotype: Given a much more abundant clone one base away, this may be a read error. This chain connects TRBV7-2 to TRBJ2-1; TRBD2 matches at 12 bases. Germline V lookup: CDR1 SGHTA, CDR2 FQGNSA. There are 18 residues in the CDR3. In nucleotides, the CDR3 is TGTGCCGGCAGCTTAGTTAGGACCGGGACTAGCGGGTACAATGAGCAGTTCTTC. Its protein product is CAGSLVRTGTSGYNEQFF.

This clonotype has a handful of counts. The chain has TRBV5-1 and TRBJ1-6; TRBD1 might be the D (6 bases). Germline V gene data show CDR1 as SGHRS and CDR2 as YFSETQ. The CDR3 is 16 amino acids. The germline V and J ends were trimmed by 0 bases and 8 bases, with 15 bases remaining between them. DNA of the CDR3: TGCGCCAGCAGCTTGGACAGGGCTCTCATAGATTCACCCCTCCACTTT. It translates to CASSLDRALIDSPLHF.

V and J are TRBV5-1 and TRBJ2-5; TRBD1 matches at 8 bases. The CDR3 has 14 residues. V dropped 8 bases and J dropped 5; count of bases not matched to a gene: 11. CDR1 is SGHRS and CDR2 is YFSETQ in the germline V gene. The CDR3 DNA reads TGCGCCAGTTCGACCGCAGGGGGCGCGGAGACCCAGTACTTC. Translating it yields CASSTAGGAETQYF.

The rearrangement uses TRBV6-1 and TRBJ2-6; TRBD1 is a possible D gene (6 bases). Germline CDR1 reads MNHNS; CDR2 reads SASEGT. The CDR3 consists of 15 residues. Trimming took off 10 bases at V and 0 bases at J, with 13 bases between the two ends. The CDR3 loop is CATAEGGSGANVLTF. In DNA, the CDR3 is TGTGCCACAGCAGAAGGGGGCTCTGGGGCCAACGTCCTGACTTTC.

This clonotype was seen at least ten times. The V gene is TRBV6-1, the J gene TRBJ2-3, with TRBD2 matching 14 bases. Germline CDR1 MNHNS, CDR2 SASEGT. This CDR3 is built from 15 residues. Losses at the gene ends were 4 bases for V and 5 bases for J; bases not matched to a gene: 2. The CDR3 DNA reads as TGTGCCAGCAGTGCCGGGACTAGCGGGAGAGATACGCAGTATTTT. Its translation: CASSAGTSGRDTQYF.